This passage covers 21 T cell receptor beta chains from one sample sequenced in a study of shared clonotypes between healthy human individuals. Using immunoSEQ multiplex PCR, the repertoire was profiled, and TCRdb retains in-frame clones only, with some absent. The sample has some 1 million clones; 65% to 80% are singletons. The specimen sequenced was memory CD4+ T cells sorted from blood. Regarding subset: CD45RA-negative fraction. These receptors were collected from a man between 18 and 35 years old in good health.

The chain employs TRBV29-1 and TRBJ2-2, with D possibly TRBD2 on 5 matching bases. V was clipped by 7 bases and J by 6 bases, with 12 bases between them. The CDR3 is made up of 12 amino acids. Germline lookup yields CDR1 SQVTM and CDR2 ANQGSEA. CDR3 coding DNA: TGCAGCGGGGAGATCACGGCCGGGGAGCTGTTTTTT. It is translated as CSGEITAGELFF.

The chain joins TRBV2 to TRBJ2-1, with 9 bases lining up with TRBD2. Germline CDR1 reads SNHLY; CDR2 reads FYNNEI. The CDR3 covers 15 residues. V was pared by 9 bases and J by 7 bases, with 13 bases of the junction left unmatched. CDR3 in amino acids: CASESASGRLNEQFF. The CDR3 nucleotides read TGTGCCAGTGAGTCAGCAAGCGGGAGGTTAAATGAGCAGTTCTTC.

This chain links TRBV28 with TRBJ1-1; D is undetermined. This CDR3 comprises 15 residues. Germline-derived CDR1 and CDR2 are MDHEN and SYDVKM. V lost 7 bases to trimming and J lost 0 bases, with 15 bases between them. CDR3 in amino acids: CASTTPAGVNTEAFF. For the CDR3, the DNA is TGTGCCAGCACCACCCCGGCGGGAGTGAACACTGAAGCTTTCTTT.

V usage is TRBV5-1 and J usage is TRBJ2-3, with no clear D. V was clipped by 7 bases and J by 2 bases, with 14 bases between them. The CDR3 is made up of 14 amino acids. Germline-derived CDR1 and CDR2 are SGHRS and YFSETQ. The CDR3 DNA reads as TGCGCCAGCTTCCGTTCTTCCAACACAGATACGCAGTATTTT. Its translation: CASFRSSNTDTQYF.

This sequence joins TRBV25-1 and TRBJ2-1; D ambiguous. The CDR3 has 15 amino acids. V lost 3 bases, J lost 3 bases, and 12 bases lay in between. The V gene's germline CDR1 is MGHDK and CDR2 SYGVNS. Here the CDR3 reads CASSDSPMNYNEQFF. The CDR3 nucleotides read TGTGCCAGCAGTGATTCTCCCATGAACTACAATGAGCAGTTCTTC.

The chain has TRBV20-1 and TRBJ1-1, with D hard to call. The CDR3 spans 11 residues. The germline V gene encodes CDR1 DFQATT and CDR2 SNEGSKA (reference sequence). V shed 0 bases and J shed 5 bases, with 4 bases lying between them. CDR3 amino acids: CSARERTEAFF. The CDR3 DNA follows: TGCAGTGCTAGAGAAAGGACTGAAGCTTTCTTT.

The V call is TRBV28, the J call TRBJ1-3; D gene ambiguous. The CDR3 sequence is 12 residues long. The V end lost 6 bases, the J end lost 3 bases, and 6 bases lay between the germline ends. Per germline, CDR1 MDHEN and CDR2 SYDVKM. The CDR3 protein is CASRGNGNTIYF. In DNA form, the CDR3 reads TGTGCCAGCAGGGGTAATGGAAACACCATATATTTT.

This chain joins TRBV18 and TRBJ2-5; D not certain. The CDR3 is 14 amino acids. Trimming removed 3 bases at V and 1 base at J, with 9 bases between. The V gene's germline CDR1 is KGHSH and CDR2 LQKENI. The CDR3 nucleotides are TGTGCCAGCTCACCGTTTGGACCCCAAGAGACCCAGTACTTC. Translating gives CASSPFGPQETQYF.

This clone has a handful of counts. V is TRBV10-2 and J is TRBJ1-2; no definite D call. This CDR3 is built from 13 residues. The germline V gene has CDR1 WSHSY and CDR2 SAAADI. Trimming left V 6 bases short and J 6 bases short, with 14 bases between. DNA of the CDR3: TGCGCCAGCAGGGGTACTGGGGTGGATGGCTACACCTTC. It is translated as CASRGTGVDGYTF.

The chain couples TRBV15 to TRBJ1-6, with D hard to call. CDR3 length: 17 amino acids. Between the trimmed V and J ends, which lost 0 bases and 9 bases, there was a span of 18 bases. Germline CDR1 and CDR2: LNHNV and YYDKDF (reference sequence). CDR3: CATSRDQGGGSGSPLHF. CDR3 bases: TGTGCCACCAGCAGAGATCAAGGAGGCGGCTCAGGTTCACCCCTCCACTTT.

The rearrangement uses TRBV6-5 and TRBJ2-2; D is perhaps TRBD2 (5 bases). The V end lost 6 bases, the J end lost 6 bases, and 8 bases lay between the germline ends. The CDR3 length is 12 residues. Germline lookup yields CDR1 MNHEY and CDR2 SVGAGI. In nucleotides, the CDR3 is TGTGCCAGCAGCCAACTAGCCGGGGAGCTGTTTTTT. Translation gives CASSQLAGELFF.

About this clone: The junction shows a germline mismatch at one end, possibly a read error. The gene calls are TRBV6-1 and TRBJ2-7; 10 nucleotides agree with TRBD2. The CDR3 consists of 13 residues. From germline, CDR1 is MNHNS and CDR2 SASEGT. The CDR3 region is CASSVASGRITDF. CDR3 DNA sequence: TGTGCCAGCAGTGTCGCTAGCGGGAGAATTACGGACTTC.

This chain connects TRBV10-3 to TRBJ2-1, with 10 bases identical to TRBD2. CDR3 size: 14 residues. V trimming: 8 bases; J trimming: 4 bases; junction bases outside the gene matches: 5. CDR1 and CDR2 from the germline V gene are ENHRY and SYGVKD. The CDR3 protein is CAIGERGGYNEQFF. CDR3 in DNA: TGTGCCATCGGGGAGCGGGGGGGTTACAATGAGCAGTTCTTC.

The V gene is TRBV9, the J gene TRBJ2-1; D remains unclear. The CDR3 spans 15 residues. Germline-derived CDR1 and CDR2 are SGDLS and YYNGEE. V lost 0 bases and J 5 bases, leaving 12 bases between the germline ends. DNA of the CDR3: TGTGCCAGCAGCGTAGCAGATCTTGATAACAATGAGCAGTTCTTC. Translating gives CASSVADLDNNEQFF. The full variable domain, its missing parts supplied by reference TRBV9 and TRBJ2-1, is DSGVTQTPKHLITATGQRVTLRCSPRSGDLSVYWYQQSLDQGLQFLIQYYNGEERAKGNILERFSAQQFPDLHSELNLSSLELGDSALYFCASSVADLDNNEQFFGPGTRLTVL.

The V call is TRBV28, the J call TRBJ1-4; D is ambiguous. The germline V gene has CDR1 MDHEN and CDR2 SYDVKM. This CDR3 region has 13 residues. The V end lost 3 bases, the J end lost 4 bases, and 6 bases lay between the germline ends. Here the CDR3 reads CASSFVNNEKLFF. The CDR3 DNA reads as TGTGCCAGCAGTTTTGTTAATAATGAAAAACTGTTTTTT.

The V call is TRBV6-5, the J call TRBJ1-6; D is ambiguous. CDR1 and CDR2 from the germline V gene are MNHEY and SVGAGI. This CDR3 spans 13 amino acids. Trimming removed 5 bases from V and 4 bases from J, with 6 bases in between. Here the CDR3 reads CASSDPYNSPLHF. DNA for the CDR3: TGTGCCAGCAGTGACCCGTATAATTCACCCCTCCACTTT.

The J gene is TRBJ2-7, the V gene TRBV6-6; 10 nucleotides align to TRBD1. This CDR3 contains 14 residues. J was trimmed by 6 bases and V by 3 bases; bases with no gene match: 5. From germline, CDR1 is MNHNY and CDR2 SVGAGI (reference sequence). The CDR3, as DNA: TGTGCCAGCAGTTATTTCGGGACAGGGGCCGAGCAGTACTTC. Its translation: CASSYFGTGAEQYF.

In regard to this clone: A much larger clone differs from this one at a single base, so this may be a read error. This same CDR3 is encoded by further DNA sequences in the sample. The chain is built from TRBV7-9 and TRBJ1-2; D is undetermined. Germline CDR1 and CDR2: SEHNR and FQNEAQ (reference sequence). Trimming left V 0 bases short and J 5 bases short, with 4 bases between. There are 12 residues in the CDR3. CDR3 protein: CASSLAGYGYTF. The CDR3 nucleotides are TGTGCCAGCAGCTTAGCCGGGTATGGCTACACCTTC. Filled out from reference TRBV7-9 and TRBJ1-2, the complete variable domain reads DTGVSQNPRHKITKRGQNVTFRCDPISEHNRLYWYRQTLGQGPEFLTYFQNEAQLEKSRLLSDRFSAERPKGSFSTLEIQRTEQGDSAMYLCASSLAGYGYTFGSGTRLTVV.

This clone was detected only a few times. The chain recombines TRBV5-1 with TRBJ2-1; D is unresolved. The germline V and J ends were trimmed by 5 bases and 7 bases, with 10 bases remaining between them. Germline CDR1 is SGHRS and CDR2 is YFSETQ. The CDR3 runs 12 residues. This CDR3 reads CASSFAQNEQFF. In nucleotides, the CDR3 is TGCGCCAGCAGTTTTGCCCAAAATGAGCAGTTCTTC.

The V call is TRBV7-4, the J call TRBJ1-6; D possibly corresponds to TRBD1 (5 bases). CDR1 is SGHVT, CDR2 SQSDAQ, per germline. The CDR3 contains 17 residues. V lost 1 base and J 5 bases, leaving 15 bases between the germline ends. CDR3 protein: CASSLVGFGGNNSPLHF. The CDR3 DNA follows: TGTGCCAGCAGCTTAGTGGGATTTGGGGGGAATAATTCACCCCTCCACTTT. Using reference TRBV7-4 and TRBJ1-6 for the parts outside the CDR3, the full variable domain is GAGVSQSPRYKVAKRGRDVALRCDSISGHVTLYWYRQTLGQGSEVLTYSQSDAQRDKSGRPSGRFSAERPERSVSTLKIQRTEQGDSAVYLCASSLVGFGGNNSPLHFGNGTRLTVT.

The CDR3 loop reads CASSVDRETQYF. CDR3 nucleotide sequence: TGTGCCAGCAGCGTAGATCGCGAGACCCAGTACTTC. The rearrangement joins TRBV9 to TRBJ2-5; D is undetermined. The CDR3 loop spans 12 amino acids. Trimming pared 0 bases from V and 5 bases from J, leaving 5 bases between. Per the germline V gene, CDR1 is SGDLS and CDR2 is YYNGEE.